This T cell receptor beta chain was documented in a study of PD-1 blockade in classical Hodgkin lymphoma. Regarding the study as a whole: Compared with healthy donors, newly diagnosed patients reportedly showed lower baseline TCR diversity. There was a significant rise in CD4+ TCR diversity by C4D1, with no such rise for CD8+. Complete responders' diversity at baseline resembled that of newly diagnosed patients.

Repertoires were generated with immunoSEQ multiplex PCR, while TCRdb's copy carries only in-frame clones and drops some. The table has around 4,700 clones, around 66% seen once; the top ten hold approximately 57%. The J segment lost 0 bases and the V segment lost 6 bases, leaving 5 bases of the junction unmatched. This CDR3 region has 15 residues. Germline CDR1 is MDHEN and CDR2 is SYDVKM. All trial patients relapsed after autologous stem cell transplantation. Best responses were complete response, partial response or progressive disease. This clone has just one count. No antigen is known for it. At the DNA level, this CDR3 is encoded by other sequences in the same sample as well.

This receptor was taken from a human donor with classical Hodgkin lymphoma. The V and J genes are TRBV28 and TRBJ2-1; 7 bases are a match to TRBD2. The material sequenced was peripheral blood mononuclear cells (PBMCs), taken before the second cycle of nivolumab. The CDR3 region is CASSSGGSSYNEQFF. CDR3 in DNA: TGTGCCAGCAGCAGCGGCGGGAGCTCCTACAATGAGCAGTTCTTC.